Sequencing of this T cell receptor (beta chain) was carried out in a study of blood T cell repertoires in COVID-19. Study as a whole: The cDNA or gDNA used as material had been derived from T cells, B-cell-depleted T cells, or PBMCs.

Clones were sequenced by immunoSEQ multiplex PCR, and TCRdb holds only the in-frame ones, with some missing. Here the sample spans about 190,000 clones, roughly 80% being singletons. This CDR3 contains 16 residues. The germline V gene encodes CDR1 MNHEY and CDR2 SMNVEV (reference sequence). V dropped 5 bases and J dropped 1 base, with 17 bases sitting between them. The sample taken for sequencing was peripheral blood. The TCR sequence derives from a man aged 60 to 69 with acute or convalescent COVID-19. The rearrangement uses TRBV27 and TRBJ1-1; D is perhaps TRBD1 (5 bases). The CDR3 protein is CASSPSWGGPNTEAFF. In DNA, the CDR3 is TGTGCCAGCAGTCCCTCCTGGGGGGGTCCGAACACTGAAGCTTTCTTT.